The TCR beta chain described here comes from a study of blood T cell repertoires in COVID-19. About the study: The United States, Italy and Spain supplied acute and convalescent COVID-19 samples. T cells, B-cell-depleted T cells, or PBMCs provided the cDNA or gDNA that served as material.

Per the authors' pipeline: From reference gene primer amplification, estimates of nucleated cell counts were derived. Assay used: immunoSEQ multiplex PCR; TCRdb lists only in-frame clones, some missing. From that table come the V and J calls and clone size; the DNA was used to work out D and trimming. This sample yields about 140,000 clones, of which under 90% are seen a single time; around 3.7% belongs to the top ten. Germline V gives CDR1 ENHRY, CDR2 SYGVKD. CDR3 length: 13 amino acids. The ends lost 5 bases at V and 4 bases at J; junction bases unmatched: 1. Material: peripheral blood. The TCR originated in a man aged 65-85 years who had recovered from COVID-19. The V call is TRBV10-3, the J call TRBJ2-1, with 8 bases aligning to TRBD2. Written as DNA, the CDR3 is TGTGCCATCAGTCCGGGGGGGTACAATGAGCAGTTCTTC. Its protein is CAISPGGYNEQFF.